This T cell receptor beta chain was recovered during a study of cytomegalovirus exposure and HLA in healthy donors. With 60 Vbeta and 13 Jbeta primers, the PCR was carried out. Repertoires were generated with immunoSEQ multiplex PCR, while TCRdb's copy carries only in-frame clones and drops some. The sample lists some 200,000 clones, 82% seen once, with approximately 0.098% in the top ten. Germline CDR1 MRHNA, CDR2 SNTAGT. V gave up 4 bases and J gave up 6 bases, with 17 bases separating them. The length of the CDR3 is 15 residues. Study findings and constraints: Cytomegalovirus status was reportedly diagnosed by the classifier with high specificity and sensitivity. It is likely that the observed cluster of highly shared sequence variants was a sequencing artifact. Overall, roughly 170 TCR beta chains were annotated as cytomegalovirus-associated.

With regard to this clone: What it binds is not known.

The rearrangement joins TRBV6-4 to TRBJ2-3; possibly TRBD1 for D (6 bases). Sequenced sample: PBMCs. The TCR was taken from a boy aged 2-15 years in good health and CMV-seronegative. Here the CDR3 reads CASSVDGQGFDTQYF. As DNA, the CDR3 is TGTGCCAGCAGTGTCGACGGGCAGGGGTTTGATACGCAGTATTTT.